Presented here are 8 T cell receptor beta chains from one specimen sequenced in a study of OX40 agonist ivuxolimab in advanced cancers. Clones were sequenced by immunoSEQ multiplex PCR, and TCRdb holds only the in-frame ones, with some missing. Among about 49,000 clones, under 90% were seen once, and the ten largest hold about 7%. The sequences come from CD4+ or CD8+ T cells sorted from blood, collected in a trial of the OX40 agonist ivuxolimab. Receptors were obtained from an adult with an advanced solid tumor such as melanoma, head and neck, liver or kidney cancer.

This sequence joins TRBV9 and TRBJ1-5; D remains unclear. V was trimmed by 0 bases and J by 1 base, leaving 5 bases between them. The germline V gene encodes CDR1 SGDLS and CDR2 YYNGEE. The CDR3 totals 14 residues. The CDR3 loop is CASSVGLSNQPQHF. In DNA form, the CDR3 reads TGTGCCAGCAGCGTAGGACTCAGCAATCAGCCCCAGCATTTT.

This chain links TRBV13 with TRBJ2-1, with D perhaps matching TRBD2 (5 bases). Trimming shortened V by 6 bases and J by 5 bases, and 17 bases separated the two germline ends. Germline loops: CDR1 PRHDT, CDR2 FYEKMQ (reference sequence). The CDR3 runs to 15 residues. CDR3 DNA sequence: TGTGCCAGCAGGGAGGAGACAAGGGCAGACAATGAGCAGTTCTTC. Encoded protein: CASREETRADNEQFF.

The chain carries TRBV6-1 and TRBJ1-2; no clear D. Germline V gene sequence: CDR1 MNHNS, CDR2 SASEGT. V lost 6 bases to trimming and J lost 4 bases, with 9 bases between them. The CDR3 covers 12 residues. The CDR3 reads CASSDNSYGYTF. CDR3 nucleotide sequence: TGTGCCAGCAGCGACAACAGCTATGGCTACACCTTC.

This chain connects TRBV6-1 to TRBJ2-7; D not certain. The ends were cut back, 5 bases at V and 6 bases at J, with 8 bases in the middle. This CDR3 is 11 amino acids long. The germline gives CDR1 MNHNS, CDR2 SASEGT. For the CDR3, the DNA is TGTGCCAGCAGTCTCATCAGCGAGCAGTACTTC. Translating it yields CASSLISEQYF.

This chain connects TRBV4-1 to TRBJ1-1, with D perhaps matching TRBD1 (5 bases). Germline CDR1 MGHRA, CDR2 YSYEKL. V shed 0 bases and J shed 4 bases, with 12 bases lying between them. This CDR3 contains 15 residues. The CDR3 loop reads CASSQDIGAVTEAFF. For the CDR3, the DNA is TGCGCCAGCAGCCAAGATATCGGGGCCGTCACTGAAGCTTTCTTT.

The rearrangement links TRBV27 to TRBJ2-6, with 7 bases matching TRBD1. Germline CDR1 MNHEY, CDR2 SMNVEV (reference sequence). Germline trimming cut 5 bases from V and 0 bases from J; bases unmatched to any gene: 16. This CDR3 region has 20 residues. In nucleotides, the CDR3 is TGTGCCAGCAGTACCCAAACCATTTCGACAGGGCTCTCTGGGGCCAACGTCCTGACTTTC. Protein sequence: CASSTQTISTGLSGANVLTF. The full variable domain, its missing parts supplied by reference TRBV27 and TRBJ2-6, is EAQVTQNPRYLITVTGKKLTVTCSQNMNHEYMSWYRQDPGLGLRQIYYSMNVEVTDKGDVPEGYKVSRKEKRNFPLILESPSPNQTSLYFCASSTQTISTGLSGANVLTFGAGSRLTVL.

V gene TRBV6-4 combines with J gene TRBJ2-3; 9 nucleotides align to TRBD1. The CDR3 covers 15 residues. Germline CDR1 and CDR2: MRHNA and SNTAGT. J was trimmed by 0 bases and V by 4 bases; bases with no gene match: 2. CDR3 DNA sequence: TGTGCCAGCAGTGCCGGGACAGGGAGCACAGATACGCAGTATTTT. It specifies CASSAGTGSTDTQYF.

The J gene is TRBJ1-3, the V gene TRBV28; D gene unclear. Germline-derived CDR1 and CDR2 are MDHEN and SYDVKM. The CDR3 consists of 16 residues. Between the trimmed V and J ends, which lost 3 bases and 0 bases, there was a span of 12 bases. The CDR3 nucleotides are TGTGCCAGCAGTTTCCCCTTCTTAAGCTCTGGAAACACCATATATTTT. This sequence encodes CASSFPFLSSGNTIYF.